This T cell receptor beta chain emerged from a study of shared clonotypes between healthy human individuals. V lost 4 bases to trimming and J lost 1 base, with 14 bases between them. The CDR3 extends over 15 amino acids. Germline assignment: CDR1 SNHLY and CDR2 FYNNEI. Data came from immunoSEQ multiplex PCR; TCRdb stores just in-frame clones and leaves some out. This table holds 2 million to 3 million clones, around nine tenths found once. This TCR came from a man aged 18 to 30 in good health. The chain uses TRBV2 and TRBJ2-7; possibly TRBD1 or TRBD2 for D (6 bases each). The sequenced material came from naive CD4+ T cells sorted from blood. The subset was: CD45RA+ positively selected. The DNA for the CDR3 is TGTGCCAGCAGTGTTCCGGGGGCCTTTTCCTACGAGCAGTACTTC. As protein: CASSVPGAFSYEQYF.